These T cell receptor beta chains were read from a single sample in a study of CXCR3-negative and CXCR3-positive naive CD8 T cells. TCRdb re-analyzed the 5' RACE reads; it lists each CDR3 protein once, without DNA. The table lists under 70,000 distinct CDR3 sequences. Sequencing was carried out using naive CXCR3+ CD8+ T cells from blood. These receptors originate from a human donor in good health. Some clones in this sample may be carry-over from other donors' samples. The CDR3 runs from the conserved cysteine through the conserved F or W. Fields, in order: CDR3 protein, V gene, J gene.

CDR3aa: CSVEGTENIQYF
v_gene: TRBV29-1
j_gene: TRBJ2-4

CDR3aa: CASSWRQSGQGNTEAFF
v_gene: TRBV12-3/TRBV12-4
j_gene: TRBJ1-1

CDR3aa: CASSVFLRGGTDTQYF
v_gene: TRBV9
j_gene: TRBJ2-3

CDR3aa: CASSSDGTDNEQFF
v_gene: TRBV7-3
j_gene: TRBJ2-1

CDR3aa: CASYPGFSQPQHF
v_gene: TRBV6-1
j_gene: TRBJ1-5

CDR3aa: CSAFALLADPTGELFF
v_gene: TRBV20-1
j_gene: TRBJ2-2

CDR3aa: CASSPGDSSYEQYF
v_gene: TRBV4-1
j_gene: TRBJ2-7

CDR3aa: CASSPSGLAGGGSYNEQFF
v_gene: TRBV19
j_gene: TRBJ2-1

CDR3aa: CSVVGSMNTEAFF
v_gene: TRBV29-1
j_gene: TRBJ1-1

CDR3aa: CASRPLSSGQETQYF
v_gene: TRBV28
j_gene: TRBJ2-5

CDR3aa: CASTFTPGYNEQFF
v_gene: TRBV19
j_gene: TRBJ2-1

CDR3aa: CSVAEGETYEQYF
v_gene: TRBV29-1
j_gene: TRBJ2-7

CDR3aa: CASSLDRTGWSYEQYF
v_gene: TRBV28
j_gene: TRBJ2-7

CDR3aa: CSARDVQVYEQYF
v_gene: TRBV20-1
j_gene: TRBJ2-7

CDR3aa: CASSRGNQPQHF
v_gene: TRBV5-6
j_gene: TRBJ1-5

CDR3aa: CASSLDFGQVTEAFF
v_gene: TRBV7-2
j_gene: TRBJ1-1

CDR3aa: CASTQGPTGSSTDTQYF
v_gene: TRBV6-6
j_gene: TRBJ2-3

CDR3aa: CASSLEGLAGPFTDTQYF
v_gene: TRBV28
j_gene: TRBJ2-3

CDR3aa: CSARMENTEAFF
v_gene: TRBV20-1
j_gene: TRBJ1-1

CDR3aa: CASSYGTDQETQYF
v_gene: TRBV5-6
j_gene: TRBJ2-5

CDR3aa: CASSPTNEQFF
v_gene: TRBV5-8
j_gene: TRBJ2-1

CDR3aa: CATSDPYSGELFF
v_gene: TRBV24-1
j_gene: TRBJ2-2

CDR3aa: CASSWDSGAGELFF
v_gene: TRBV12-3/TRBV12-4
j_gene: TRBJ2-2

CDR3aa: CASSQVSGHYGYTF
v_gene: TRBV4-1
j_gene: TRBJ1-2

CDR3aa: CASSLAPGSTYEQYF
v_gene: TRBV7-6
j_gene: TRBJ2-7

CDR3aa: CSARGLIAGEINEQYF
v_gene: TRBV20-1
j_gene: TRBJ2-7

CDR3aa: CATMIGAWGTDTQYF
v_gene: TRBV28
j_gene: TRBJ2-3

CDR3aa: CASSSRDRLTETQYF
v_gene: TRBV7-9
j_gene: TRBJ2-5

CDR3aa: CASSPFGTSGTYEQYF
v_gene: TRBV7-7
j_gene: TRBJ2-7

CDR3aa: CASSYSMRIPYNEQFF
v_gene: TRBV6-2/TRBV6-3
j_gene: TRBJ2-1

CDR3aa: CASSLGSSLFF
v_gene: TRBV28
j_gene: TRBJ2-1

CDR3aa: CASSFRGPRGGELFF
v_gene: TRBV28
j_gene: TRBJ2-2

CDR3aa: CASSLWRDTSYEQYF
v_gene: TRBV28
j_gene: TRBJ2-7

CDR3aa: CSVLVAGLSYNEQFF
v_gene: TRBV29-1
j_gene: TRBJ2-1

CDR3aa: CSVRGTDTQYF
v_gene: TRBV29-1
j_gene: TRBJ2-3

CDR3aa: CASSSGEGGTEAFF
v_gene: TRBV5-1
j_gene: TRBJ1-1

CDR3aa: CASSVLGTGGCEQYF
v_gene: TRBV6-4
j_gene: TRBJ2-7

CDR3aa: CASSSIGSGGADEQFF
v_gene: TRBV7-3
j_gene: TRBJ2-1

CDR3aa: CASSQGQGGTGELFF
v_gene: TRBV4-2
j_gene: TRBJ2-2

CDR3aa: CASSAEQGNTEAFF
v_gene: TRBV7-9
j_gene: TRBJ1-1

CDR3aa: CSARDRGGGEQFF
v_gene: TRBV20-1
j_gene: TRBJ2-1

CDR3aa: CATSRDWHRDSGVATNEKLFF
v_gene: TRBV15
j_gene: TRBJ1-4

CDR3aa: CSALETSGADTQYF
v_gene: TRBV20-1
j_gene: TRBJ2-3

CDR3aa: CASSDSMVNEQFF
v_gene: TRBV6-4
j_gene: TRBJ2-1

CDR3aa: CSATWSGGGYEQYF
v_gene: TRBV20-1
j_gene: TRBJ2-7

CDR3aa: CASSSSGLFNNEQFF
v_gene: TRBV6-2/TRBV6-3
j_gene: TRBJ2-1

CDR3aa: CASSLEGSGVQNIQYF
v_gene: TRBV7-2
j_gene: TRBJ2-4

CDR3aa: CSVEGDRDRSTDTQYF
v_gene: TRBV29-1
j_gene: TRBJ2-3

CDR3aa: CASSFSTGGNEQFF
v_gene: TRBV7-9
j_gene: TRBJ2-1

CDR3aa: CASSQGPGQGSVGDNEQFF
v_gene: TRBV4-1
j_gene: TRBJ2-1

CDR3aa: CSATVPVAYEQYF
v_gene: TRBV29-1
j_gene: TRBJ2-7

CDR3aa: CASSWVGSGELFF
v_gene: TRBV27
j_gene: TRBJ2-2

CDR3aa: CASSELGTGYQETQYF
v_gene: TRBV25-1
j_gene: TRBJ2-5

CDR3aa: CASGVAGSQETQYF
v_gene: TRBV12-3/TRBV12-4
j_gene: TRBJ2-5

CDR3aa: CAWSLLQETQYF
v_gene: TRBV30
j_gene: TRBJ2-5

CDR3aa: CASSDPSGGGTGELFF
v_gene: TRBV7-6
j_gene: TRBJ2-2

CDR3aa: CASGGDPLYEQYF
v_gene: TRBV6-2/TRBV6-3
j_gene: TRBJ2-7

CDR3aa: CASSFGFGGNQPQHF
v_gene: TRBV5-1
j_gene: TRBJ1-5

CDR3aa: CASSYDQATGSLGEQYF
v_gene: TRBV6-2/TRBV6-3
j_gene: TRBJ2-7